The 7 T cell receptor beta chains presented below share a single source sample, sequenced in a study of blood T cell repertoires in COVID-19. Sequencing was performed with immunoSEQ multiplex PCR; in TCRdb, only in-frame clones are kept and a portion is missing. The sample carries tens of thousands of clones, 83% recorded once. The sample comprised peripheral blood. These receptors all come from a woman aged 55-75 years with acute or convalescent COVID-19.

CDR3 bases: TGTGCCAGCAGCGTCCGGACAGGGAGGGACACTGAAGCTTTCTTT. This gives the protein CASSVRTGRDTEAFF. The chain employs TRBV9 and TRBJ1-1, with 8 positions matching TRBD1. The CDR3 length is 15 residues. Unmatched junction bases numbered 6, after V lost 2 bases and J lost 3 bases. CDR1 and CDR2 (germline): SGDLS, YYNGEE.

Note on this clone: At one boundary the junction diverges from the germline segment, which might be a read error. This sequence joins TRBV12-3 or TRBV12-4 and TRBJ2-7; no reliable D call. This CDR3 region has 12 residues. CDR3 in DNA: TGTGCCAGCAGTTTAGCGGCTGGCGGTCGATTCTTC. Encoded protein: CASSLAAGGRFF.

V is TRBV5-1 and J is TRBJ1-1, with D perhaps TRBD1 (5 bases). The V end was cut by 4 bases, the J end by 1 base, with 11 bases between. Germline V lookup: CDR1 SGHRS, CDR2 YFSETQ. This CDR3 comprises 14 residues. CDR3 in DNA: TGCGCCAGCAGCCCCGGACACCCGAACACTGAAGCTTTCTTT. It yields the protein CASSPGHPNTEAFF.

The chain employs TRBV30 and TRBJ1-6; the match to TRBD1 covers 7 bases. V gave up 3 bases and J gave up 6 bases; unmatched junction bases: 8. The CDR3 is 15 residues long. Germline V gene data show CDR1 as GTSNPN and CDR2 as SVGIG (reference sequence). CDR3 loop: CAWSVLGTVNSPLHF. CDR3 sequence (DNA): TGTGCCTGGAGCGTCCTCGGGACAGTTAATTCACCCCTCCACTTT.

The chain employs TRBV10-1 and TRBJ1-3; D gene uncertain. Trimming cost V 0 bases and J 0 bases, with 6 bases left between them. The CDR3 extends over 15 amino acids. The germline V gene has CDR1 WNHNN and CDR2 SYGVQD (reference sequence). This CDR3 reads CASSESGSSGNTIYF. The CDR3 DNA follows: TGCGCCAGCAGTGAGTCGGGCAGCTCTGGAAACACCATATATTTT.

The chain combines TRBV30 with TRBJ1-1; D may be TRBD1 (5 bases). The CDR3 is 14 amino acids. V was pared by 4 bases and J by 4 bases, with 16 bases between. Germline V gene data show CDR1 as GTSNPN and CDR2 as SVGIG (reference sequence). This CDR3 reads CAWNLGQGGTEAFF. The CDR3 DNA reads as TGTGCCTGGAACCTCGGCCAGGGAGGCACTGAAGCTTTCTTT.

About this clone: The germline gene is not matched at one end of the junction; a read error may be the cause. The chain employs TRBV7-7 and TRBJ2-3; tentatively, D is TRBD1 (5 bases). Germline V lookup: CDR1 SSHAT, CDR2 FNYEAQ (reference sequence). This CDR3 comprises 13 residues. As DNA, the CDR3 is TGTGCTAGCAGCGAAGGGGCCACAGATACGCAGTATTTT. Amino acids: CASSEGATDTQYF.